The rows below give T cell receptor beta chains drawn from one sample of a study of CD8 T cells in ankylosing spondylitis. TCRdb reprocessed the 5' RACE reads with MiXCR, giving one entry per CDR3 protein. The sample contains 250,000 to 350,000 distinct CDR3 sequences, 20% to 25% of which appear only once. Sequenced input: blood, either unsorted or a sorted T cell fraction (not recorded which). Receptors were obtained from a female donor with ankylosing spondylitis or in good health (not recorded which). The CDR3 runs from the conserved cysteine through the conserved F or W. D genes are given only for firm matches. Size is omitted from some rows. Given values are once, few, many or a class for expanded clones.

>TRBV20-1|TRBJ2-1|TRBD2|.
CSARGTSGINEQFF
TGCAGTGCTAGAGGGACTAGCGGGATCAATGAGCAGTTCTTC
>TRBV6-5|TRBJ1-1|TRBD1|.
CASSYAGGTGLNTEAFF
TGTGCCAGCAGTTACGCGGGTGGGACAGGGCTGAACACTGAAGCTTTCTTT
>TRBV20-1|TRBJ2-7|.|many
CSANGVATYEQYF
TGCAGTGCTAATGGAGTAGCAACCTACGAGCAGTACTTC
>TRBV20-1|TRBJ2-1|.|.
CSASSPRVQEQFF
TGCAGTGCTAGCAGCCCAAGGGTACAAGAGCAGTTCTTC
>TRBV20-1|TRBJ1-6|TRBD1|.
CSAGDRINSPLHF
TGCAGTGCTGGGGACAGGATCAATTCACCCCTCCACTTT
>TRBV12-3/TRBV12-4|TRBJ2-2|.|.
CASSSLRGPTGELFF
TGTGCCAGCAGTTCACTCCGGGGGCCCACCGGGGAGCTGTTTTTT
>TRBV5-6|TRBJ2-5|TRBD2|.
CASSLFGTSPQETQYF
TGTGCCAGCAGCTTGTTCGGGACTAGTCCCCAAGAGACCCAGTACTTC
>TRBV6-1|TRBJ2-6|TRBD1|.
CASLKGQGSSGANVLTF
TGTGCCAGCCTAAAGGGACAGGGTAGCTCTGGGGCCAACGTCCTGACTTTC
>TRBV7-2|TRBJ2-1|.|.
CASSLAAAPYNEQFF
TGTGCCAGCAGCTTAGCTGCTGCTCCCTACAATGAGCAGTTCTTC
>TRBV30|TRBJ1-1|.|.
CAWLIKGNTEAFF
TGTGCCTGGCTTATCAAGGGGAACACTGAAGCTTTCTTT
>TRBV10-3|TRBJ2-7|TRBD1|many
CAISESKRETGTAYEQYF
TGTGCCATCAGTGAGTCGAAAAGGGAGACGGGGACAGCCTACGAGCAGTACTTC
>TRBV7-2|TRBJ2-6|.|.
CASSQGPSSGANVLTF
TGTGCCAGCAGTCAGGGACCGAGCTCTGGGGCCAACGTCCTGACTTTC
>TRBV20-1|TRBJ2-3|.|.
CSARDDRSTDTQYF
TGCAGTGCTAGAGATGACCGAAGCACAGATACGCAGTATTTT
>TRBV2|TRBJ2-3|TRBD2|.
CASRPTSGDTDTQYF
TGTGCCAGCAGGCCCACTAGCGGAGACACAGATACGCAGTATTTT
>TRBV6-1|TRBJ2-7|.|.
CASTPRREGHEQYF
TGTGCCAGCACCCCCCGGAGAGAGGGACACGAGCAGTACTTC
>TRBV20-1|TRBJ2-3|TRBD2|.
CSASSGTSGDTQYF
TGCAGTGCTTCCAGTGGGACTAGCGGAGATACGCAGTATTTT